This is a list of T cell receptor beta chains from one sample in a study of shared clonotypes between healthy human individuals. Method: immunoSEQ multiplex PCR; TCRdb's copy keeps in-frame clones and lacks some. The sample includes around 2,000,000 clones, 90% to 95% of them seen just once. Sequenced input: naive CD8+ T cells from PBMCs. The source of these receptors is a man in his late teens or twenties in good health. Some clones in this sample may be carry-over from other donors' samples. Each CDR3 is given with its conserved first and last residue. A D gene is named only where the DNA matches it firmly. Some rows have no size entry. The others give once, few or many, or a class for an expanded clone.

len	d_gene	v_gene	abundance	j_gene	CDR3aa	CDR3nt
12	.	TRBV4-3	.	TRBJ2-3	CASSQRGNTQYF	TGCGCCAGCAGCCAGAGAGGGAATACGCAGTATTTT
12	.	TRBV7-6	.	TRBJ1-2	CASSLGSDGYTF	TGTGCCAGCAGCTTAGGTAGTGATGGCTACACCTTC
18	.	TRBV9	.	TRBJ1-3	CASSVGGGPGLSGNTIYF	TGTGCCAGCAGCGTAGGTGGGGGGCCCGGCCTCTCTGGAAACACCATATATTTT
13	.	TRBV5-4	few	TRBJ1-1	CASKYGGNTEAFF	TGTGCCAGCAAGTACGGAGGGAACACTGAAGCTTTCTTT
13	TRBD2	TRBV12-5	once	TRBJ2-5	CASGDSGMETQYF	TGTGCTAGTGGAGATAGCGGGATGGAGACCCAGTACTTC
18	TRBD2	TRBV9	.	TRBJ2-1	CASSVGGLAGNSYNEQFF	TGTGCCAGCAGCGTAGGGGGACTAGCGGGGAACTCCTACAATGAGCAGTTCTTC
16	TRBD2	TRBV5-3	.	TRBJ2-3	CARSPRTSGHTDTQYF	TGTGCCAGAAGCCCCAGGACTAGCGGTCACACAGATACGCAGTATTTT
14	.	TRBV7-9	.	TRBJ2-2	CASTPLTSTGELFF	TGTGCCAGCACCCCGCTTACCTCTACCGGGGAGCTGTTTTTT
14	.	TRBV6-5	.	TRBJ2-1	CASSQRPLLDEQFF	TGTGCCAGCAGTCAGAGGCCCTTGTTGGATGAGCAGTTCTTC
14	TRBD1	TRBV12-5	.	TRBJ2-7	CASGHGTGVVEQYF	TGTGCTAGTGGTCACGGGACAGGGGTCGTCGAGCAGTACTTC
14	TRBD2	TRBV9	once	TRBJ2-7	CASSPAGGGHEQYF	TGTGCCAGCAGTCCAGCGGGAGGAGGACACGAGCAGTACTTC
15	TRBD1	TRBV28	.	TRBJ2-1	CASSPTTGAGDEQFF	TGTGCCAGCAGCCCTACAACAGGGGCCGGCGATGAGCAGTTCTTC
13	.	TRBV7-9	.	TRBJ2-1	CASSRTMKNEQFF	TGTGCCAGCAGCCGAACAATGAAGAATGAGCAGTTCTTC
12	.	TRBV6-1	.	TRBJ2-7	CASSTPEREQYF	TGTGCCAGCAGCACCCCGGAGCGGGAGCAGTACTTC
19	TRBD2	TRBV7-3	.	TRBJ2-3	CASSPKGLAGVPNVDTQYF	TGTGCCAGCAGCCCCAAGGGACTAGCGGGAGTACCTAATGTGGATACGCAGTATTTT
20	TRBD1	TRBV4-2	.	TRBJ2-1	CASSPRTLGLDRGSYNEQFF	TGTGCCAGCAGCCCACGGACATTAGGACTGGACAGGGGGTCCTACAATGAGCAGTTCTTC
16	.	TRBV9	.	TRBJ2-3	CASSITSARSTDTQYF	TGTGCCAGCAGCATTACCTCGGCGAGATCCACAGATACGCAGTATTTT
11	.	TRBV7-9	.	TRBJ2-1	CASSFMDEQFF	TGTGCCAGCAGCTTTATGGATGAGCAGTTCTTC
13	.	TRBV19	.	TRBJ2-7	CASSEEARYEQYF	TGTGCCAGTAGTGAGGAGGCACGCTACGAGCAGTACTTC
19	TRBD2	TRBV5-1	.	TRBJ2-1	CASSLTTALSGGPYNEQFF	TGCGCCAGCAGCCTGACTACAGCTTTAAGCGGGGGCCCCTACAATGAGCAGTTCTTC
12	.	TRBV29-1	.	TRBJ1-1	CSVGAGNTEAFF	TGCAGCGTTGGGGCAGGGAACACTGAAGCTTTCTTT
17	.	TRBV19	.	TRBJ1-1	CASSQPWGGLLNTEAFF	TGTGCCAGTAGTCAACCCTGGGGGGGACTGTTGAACACTGAAGCTTTCTTT
16	TRBD2	TRBV14	.	TRBJ2-1	CASSQPGGSSYNEQFF	TGTGCCAGCAGCCAACCCGGGGGGAGCTCCTACAATGAGCAGTTCTTC
14	.	TRBV7-9	.	TRBJ2-3	CASSLVGSTDTQYF	TGTGCCAGCAGCTTAGTGGGGAGCACAGATACGCAGTATTTT
15	TRBD2	TRBV27	.	TRBJ2-1	CASSSLAGVRDEQFF	TGTGCCAGCAGTTCCCTAGCGGGAGTACGGGATGAGCAGTTCTTC
19	TRBD1	TRBV9	.	TRBJ1-1	CASSGGDRGGVGMNTEAFF	TGTGCCAGCAGCGGCGGGGACAGGGGAGGTGTGGGGATGAACACTGAAGCTTTCTTT
15	TRBD2	TRBV6-1	.	TRBJ2-1	CASMPWASGKGEQFF	TGTGCCAGCATGCCTTGGGCTAGCGGGAAAGGTGAGCAGTTCTTC
15	TRBD2	TRBV14	few	TRBJ2-7	CASSLSSGRAYEQYF	TGTGCCAGCAGCCTATCTAGCGGGCGAGCCTACGAGCAGTACTTC
15	.	TRBV7-9	.	TRBJ1-1	CASSPLGGGASEAFF	TGTGCCAGCAGCCCCCTCGGGGGAGGGGCCTCTGAAGCTTTCTTT
18	TRBD1	TRBV11-2	.	TRBJ2-6	CASRRTGTGDSGANVLTF	TGTGCCAGCAGACGAACCGGGACAGGGGACTCTGGGGCCAACGTCCTGACTTTC
19	TRBD2	TRBV10-3	.	TRBJ2-1	CAITSTSGVPPSSYNEQFF	TGTGCCATCACCTCGACTAGCGGGGTCCCCCCCAGCTCCTACAATGAGCAGTTCTTC
15	.	TRBV2	.	TRBJ2-7	CASRERQVVLYEQYF	TGTGCAAGCAGGGAGCGGCAGGTCGTTCTCTACGAGCAGTACTTC
12	.	TRBV9	.	TRBJ1-2	CASSVGPYGYTF	TGTGCCAGCAGCGTAGGTCCCTACGGCTACACCTTC
14	.	TRBV10-3	.	TRBJ1-2	CAISESRQIYGYTF	TGTGCCATCAGTGAGTCAAGGCAGATCTATGGCTACACCTTC
16	.	TRBV4-1	.	TRBJ2-7	CASSHSPTTNPYEQYF	TGCGCCAGCAGCCATTCCCCCACCACGAACCCCTACGAGCAGTACTTC
15	.	TRBV4-1	.	TRBJ2-3	CASSQIGRPTDTQYF	TGCGCCAGCAGCCAGATAGGACGGCCCACAGATACGCAGTATTTT
15	.	TRBV11-2	.	TRBJ2-7	CASSQRTDSTYEQYF	TGTGCCAGCAGCCAGCGGACAGATTCAACCTACGAGCAGTACTTC
14	.	TRBV28	.	TRBJ1-5	CASSLALSNQPQHF	TGTGCCAGCAGTTTAGCACTTAGCAATCAGCCCCAGCATTTT
14	.	TRBV6-5	.	TRBJ2-1	CASSPATRALGGFF	TGTGCCAGCAGTCCTGCTACCCGGGCGTTGGGAGGGTTCTTC
15	.	TRBV14	.	TRBJ1-1	CASSDHPGRGTEAFF	TGTGCCAGCAGCGACCATCCGGGAAGGGGGACTGAAGCTTTCTTT
16	TRBD2	TRBV7-9	.	TRBJ2-7	CASSLITGGPSYEQYF	TGTGCCAGCAGCCTCATAACGGGAGGGCCCTCCTACGAGCAGTACTTC
14	.	TRBV28	.	TRBJ2-7	CASRMTARSYEQYF	TGTGCCAGCAGAATGACCGCGCGCTCCTACGAGCAGTACTTC